The 22 T cell receptor beta chains listed next were all sequenced from one sample in a study of technical replicates of blood from several donors. Sequenced by immunoSEQ multiplex PCR; TCRdb stores in-frame clones only, minus some. The table has tens of thousands of clones, nearly 97% seen once; the top ten hold around 0.24%. The sample was T cells isolated from PBMCs. Every receptor here comes from a human donor in good health.

The chain joins TRBV9 to TRBJ2-7, with 10 bases that match TRBD1. V trimming: 3 bases; J trimming: 3 bases; junction bases outside the gene matches: 6. The V gene's germline CDR1 is SGDLS and CDR2 YYNGEE. CDR3 size: 15 residues. The CDR3 bases are TGTGCCAGCAGCGCCTCAGACAGGGGGCTCTACGAGCAGTACTTC. Its protein product is CASSASDRGLYEQYF. Together with reference TRBV9 and TRBJ2-7, the CDR3 gives the full variable domain: DSGVTQTPKHLITATGQRVTLRCSPRSGDLSVYWYQQSLDQGLQFLIQYYNGEERAKGNILERFSAQQFPDLHSELNLSSLELGDSALYFCASSASDRGLYEQYFGPGTRLTVT.

The gene calls are TRBV12-5 and TRBJ1-4; 8 bases agree with TRBD1. The trim removed 2 bases at V and 3 bases at J, leaving 2 bases unmatched. The CDR3 spans 15 residues. CDR1 and CDR2 from the germline V gene are LGHNT and FRNRAP. The CDR3 loop is CASGLPTGANEKLFF. As DNA, the CDR3 is TGTGCTAGTGGTTTGCCGACAGGGGCTAATGAAAAACTGTTTTTT.

The chain joins TRBV7-3 to TRBJ1-2; 7 bases align to TRBD1. This CDR3 spans 13 amino acids. The J segment lost 8 bases and the V segment lost 4 bases, leaving 7 bases of the junction unmatched. Germline-derived CDR1 and CDR2 are SGHTA and FQGTGA. This CDR3 reads CASSSQGVGGYTF. The DNA for the CDR3 is TGTGCCAGCAGCTCCCAGGGGGTAGGCGGCTACACCTTC.

V and J are TRBV6-5 and TRBJ2-1, with D unclear. The CDR3 has 13 residues. Germline V gene lookup returns CDR1 MNHEY and CDR2 SVGAGI. Trimming took 5 bases from V and 12 from J, leaving 17 bases between them. For the CDR3, the DNA is TGTGCCAGCAGTCACCCCGCTAGACTTGCGCAGTTCTTC. Translated, it gives CASSHPARLAQFF.

The chain links TRBV21-1 to TRBJ2-7; the table calls TRBD1, which could not be checked here. TRBV21-1 is a recognized pseudogene. CDR3 length: 16 residues. The CDR3 DNA follows: TGTGCCAGCAGCAATGGGAACAGGGTCCGAGTCTACGAGCAGTACTTC. Amino acids: CASSNGNRVRVYEQYF.

The V gene is TRBV6-5, the J gene TRBJ2-3, with D possibly TRBD1 on 6 matching bases. Germline values: CDR1 MNHEY, CDR2 SVGAGI. V lost 6 bases to trimming and J lost 1 base, with 14 bases between them. This CDR3 comprises 15 residues. CDR3 in amino acids: CASSQGYDGTDTQYF. The CDR3 DNA reads TGTGCCAGCAGCCAGGGGTATGACGGCACAGATACGCAGTATTTT.

The genes are TRBV12-5 and TRBJ1-1; 8 positions match TRBD1. Looked up from germline, CDR1 is LGHNT and CDR2 is FRNRAP. V shed 5 bases, J shed 4 bases, and the junction held 12 bases outside the gene matches. The CDR3 consists of 16 residues. CDR3 nucleotides: TGTGCTAGTGGTACCAAGACAGGGGATTATATCACTGAAGCTTTCTTT. This gives the protein CASGTKTGDYITEAFF.

V and J are TRBV13 and TRBJ1-3; D is possibly TRBD1 (6 bases). Germline CDR1 reads PRHDT; CDR2 reads FYEKMQ (reference sequence). This CDR3 comprises 15 residues. Trimming stripped 3 bases from V and 3 bases from J, with 12 bases between. CDR3 nucleotide sequence: TGTGCCAGCAGCTTTTGGGGGCGCGGTGGAAACACCATATATTTT. It is translated as CASSFWGRGGNTIYF.

The genes are TRBV19 and TRBJ1-1, with D hard to call. The CDR3 totals 12 residues. Germline V gives CDR1 LNHDA, CDR2 SQIVND (reference sequence). V was trimmed by 6 bases and J by 5 bases, leaving 10 bases between them. The CDR3 nucleotides read TGTGCCAGTAGCCATTCAGGAACTGAAGCTTTCTTT. It is translated as CASSHSGTEAFF.

The chain joins TRBV6-5 to TRBJ1-2; tentative D call: TRBD1 (5 bases). Germline loops: CDR1 MNHEY, CDR2 SVGAGI. The CDR3 has 16 amino acids. V lost 2 bases, J lost 3 bases, and 16 bases lay in between. CDR3 protein: CASSYDTSGEYYGYTF. CDR3 in DNA: TGTGCCAGCAGTTACGACACATCGGGGGAATACTATGGCTACACCTTC.

The CDR3 nucleotides read TGTGCCAGCAGGATCGACAGCTCTAGGACTGAAGCTTTCTTT. Translated: CASRIDSSRTEAFF. This chain links TRBV2 with TRBJ1-1; D might be TRBD1 (5 bases). V was clipped by 6 bases and J by 5 bases, with 16 bases between them. Germline CDR1 reads SNHLY; CDR2 reads FYNNEI. The CDR3 sequence is 14 residues long.

This chain joins TRBV9 and TRBJ2-1; D remains ambiguous. CDR1 is SGDLS and CDR2 is YYNGEE in the germline V gene. The CDR3 covers 13 residues. The germline V and J ends were trimmed by 4 bases and 1 base, with 6 bases remaining between them. CDR3 sequence reads: CASSPSSYNEQFF. The CDR3 region has the DNA TGTGCCAGCAGCCCCTCTTCCTACAATGAGCAGTTCTTC.

The chain couples TRBV27 to TRBJ2-7, with D perhaps matching TRBD2 (6 bases). The CDR3 is 13 amino acids. Germline lookup yields CDR1 MNHEY and CDR2 SMNVEV (reference sequence). V was trimmed by 6 bases and J by 5 bases, leaving 14 bases between them. The CDR3 is CASRGNGGHEQYF. In DNA, the CDR3 is TGTGCCAGCAGAGGAAATGGAGGGCACGAGCAGTACTTC.

This sequence joins TRBV11-2 and TRBJ2-2, with a possible D match to TRBD1 (5 bases). Deletions cut 2 bases from V and 4 bases from J, with 14 bases between. The CDR3 runs to 16 residues. The germline V gene has CDR1 SGHAT and CDR2 FQNNGV. CDR3 bases: TGTGCCAGCAGCTTACAGGGTTCACTCCCCACCGGGGAGCTGTTTTTT. Protein product: CASSLQGSLPTGELFF.

J is TRBJ2-1 and V is TRBV11-3, with TRBD2 identical over 12 bases. The V segment lost 3 bases and the J segment 6 bases; nucleotides outside the gene matches: 6. CDR1 and CDR2 from the germline V gene are SGHNT and YENEEA. This CDR3 has 16 amino acids. CDR3 sequence reads: CASSFRTSGTSNEQFF. CDR3 nucleotides: TGTGCCAGCAGCTTCCGGACTAGCGGGACATCCAATGAGCAGTTCTTC.

This chain connects TRBV7-9 to TRBJ1-2; tentative D call: TRBD1 (6 bases). Germline-derived CDR1 and CDR2 are SEHNR and FQNEAQ (reference sequence). V dropped 3 bases and J dropped 3 bases, with 23 bases sitting between them. This CDR3 spans 18 amino acids. The CDR3 bases are TGTGCCAGCAGCTTCTCCCCAGAAACAGGGAAGACCGACTATGGCTACACCTTC. Amino acids: CASSFSPETGKTDYGYTF.

The chain is built from TRBV7-9 and TRBJ1-6, with TRBD1 as a possible D gene (5 bases). The CDR3 sequence is 14 residues long. Per the germline V gene, CDR1 is SEHNR and CDR2 is FQNEAQ (reference sequence). V lost 5 bases to trimming and J lost 8 bases, with 13 bases between them. This CDR3 reads CASSLIGAYSPLHF. The CDR3 DNA reads as TGTGCCAGCAGCCTCATTGGGGCCTATTCACCCCTCCACTTT.

This chain joins TRBV6-5 and TRBJ2-7; no reliable D call. The germline V gene encodes CDR1 MNHEY and CDR2 SVGAGI. V was pared by 8 bases and J by 5 bases, with 7 bases between. This CDR3 has 10 amino acids. The CDR3 loop is CASLVDEQYF. In nucleotides, the CDR3 is TGTGCCAGCCTAGTGGACGAGCAGTACTTC.

In this sample, this clone turned up once. J is TRBJ2-4 and V is TRBV6-5; D unclear. V lost 0 bases, J lost 4 bases, and 4 bases lay in between. Looked up from germline, CDR1 is MNHEY and CDR2 is SVGAGI. The CDR3 is made up of 13 amino acids. CDR3 sequence: CASSYSSKNIQYF. The CDR3 coding sequence is TGTGCCAGCAGTTACTCCAGTAAAAACATTCAGTACTTC.

The chain employs TRBV6-5 and TRBJ2-1; TRBD2 matches at 16 bases. Germline CDR1 MNHEY, CDR2 SVGAGI. With 0 bases clipped from V and 12 bases from J, the junction kept 5 bases outside the gene matches. The CDR3 sequence is 16 residues long. The CDR3 sequence: CASSYSGTSGRVGQFF. In DNA form, the CDR3 reads TGTGCCAGCAGTTACTCTGGGACTAGCGGGAGGGTGGGGCAGTTCTTC.

V usage is TRBV5-1 and J usage is TRBJ1-3, with 9 bases identical to TRBD1. The CDR3 has 17 residues. J gave up 2 bases and V 0 bases, and 6 bases lay outside the gene matches. Germline V gene sequence: CDR1 SGHRS, CDR2 YFSETQ. CDR3 DNA: TGCGCCAGCAGCTTGGGCCAAACAGGGGGCGCTGGAAACACCATATATTTT. Translating it yields CASSLGQTGGAGNTIYF.

The rearrangement links TRBV5-1 to TRBJ2-7, with unresolved D. This CDR3 is 14 amino acids long. In germline, CDR1 is SGHRS, CDR2 YFSETQ. V was cut by 1 base and J by 2 bases, with 10 bases left in between. The CDR3 region has the DNA TGCGCCAGCAGCTTGCAGTCCCGCACCTACGAGCAGTACTTC. Protein: CASSLQSRTYEQYF.